The 12 T cell receptor beta chains below come from one sample, sequenced in a study of T cells in Graves' hyperthyroidism and ophthalmopathy. The TCR beta CDR3 regions underwent amplification using RNA transcripts as the source. The TCR CDR3 first-round RT-PCR relied on the HTBI primer set. MiXCR was run by TCRdb on the multiplex PCR reads, yielding one entry per CDR3 protein. Altogether some 760,000 distinct CDR3 sequences are present, approximately 15% being singletons, with the ten largest covering roughly a tenth. Input material: blood. The receptors shown here come from a woman in her late teens or twenties with Graves' hyperthyroidism.

The table lists this clonotype with many counts. The chain is built from TRBV28 and TRBJ1-1; D remains ambiguous. The CDR3 totals 14 residues. Germline assignment: CDR1 MDHEN and CDR2 SYDVKM. Trimming took 6 bases from V and 3 from J, leaving 14 bases between them. The CDR3 nucleotides are TGTGCCAGCAGCCCCAGGAACGAGGACACTGAAGCTTTCTTT. Translation gives CASSPRNEDTEAFF.

The table lists this clonotype with many counts. The V call is TRBV27, the J call TRBJ2-1, with TRBD2 matching over 8 bases. CDR1 is MNHEY and CDR2 is SMNVEV in the germline V gene (reference sequence). J lost 4 bases, V lost 3 bases, and 2 bases had no gene match. This CDR3 is 14 amino acids long. The CDR3 sequence is CASSFREGYNEQFF. The CDR3 DNA reads as TGTGCCAGCAGTTTTCGGGAGGGATACAATGAGCAGTTCTTC.

This clonotype was picked up many times. J is TRBJ1-5 and V is TRBV30, with no clear D. This CDR3 has 13 residues. The V gene's germline CDR1 is GTSNPN and CDR2 SVGIG (reference sequence). V was shortened by 2 bases and J by 2 bases, with 7 bases between the two germline ends. The CDR3 sequence is CAWSNSRNQPQHF. The DNA for the CDR3 is TGTGCCTGGAGTAACAGTCGCAATCAGCCCCAGCATTTT.

This clonotype was counted only a few times. This chain connects TRBV6-1 to TRBJ1-4; D is possibly TRBD1 (5 bases). Trimming stripped 11 bases from V and 5 bases from J, with 12 bases between. This CDR3 has 12 amino acids. CDR1 and CDR2 from the germline V gene are MNHNS and SASEGT. The CDR3 loop is CAASGPNEKLFF. CDR3 bases: TGTGCCGCCTCGGGACCCAATGAAAAACTGTTTTTT.

In this sample, this clonotype turned up many times. The rearrangement uses TRBV12-3 or TRBV12-4 and TRBJ1-5; the D gene is possibly TRBD1 (5 bases). The CDR3 length is 16 residues. Trimming cost V 2 bases and J 6 bases, with 17 bases left between them. CDR3: CASSLYSGGDSQPQHF. CDR3 nucleotide sequence: TGTGCCAGCAGTTTATACTCGGGGGGTGATAGTCAGCCCCAGCATTTT.

The chain recombines TRBV5-6 with TRBJ1-5; no clear D gene. V lost 3 bases, J lost 3 bases, and 10 bases lay in between. This CDR3 is built from 14 residues. In germline, CDR1 is SGHDT, CDR2 YYEEEE. CDR3 coding DNA: TGTGCCAGCAGCTCGAACGTGGTCAATCAGCCCCAGCATTTT. It specifies CASSSNVVNQPQHF.

CDR3 sequence (DNA): TGCAGCGTTGAAGGTGACAGGGGCTCCTACGAGCAGTACTTC. Its protein is CSVEGDRGSYEQYF. The gene calls are TRBV29-1 and TRBJ2-7; TRBD1 matches 8 bases. The germline gives CDR1 SQVTM, CDR2 ANQGSEA. The CDR3 runs to 14 residues. The ends lost 1 base at V and 0 bases at J; junction bases unmatched: 2.

This clonotype was seen at least ten times. The germline gene is not matched at one end of the junction; a read error may be the cause. J is TRBJ1-4 and V is TRBV20-1; no definite D call. The CDR3 extends over 14 amino acids. The germline V gene encodes CDR1 DFQATT and CDR2 SNEGSKA (reference sequence). The CDR3 region has the DNA TGCAGTGCTAGAGAGGGCAGCGCAAATGAAAAGCTGTTTTTT. This encodes CSAREGSANEKLFF.

The rearrangement links TRBV4-1 to TRBJ2-7; 7 nucleotides line up with TRBD1. The junction had 11 bases not matched to a gene; V was cut back by 2 bases and J by 4 bases. The CDR3 is 16 amino acids. Per the germline V gene, CDR1 is MGHRA and CDR2 is YSYEKL. CDR3 in amino acids: CASSQSDRVSYYEQYF. The CDR3 bases are TGCGCCAGCAGCCAATCCGACAGGGTGAGTTATTACGAGCAGTACTTC.

The V gene is TRBV7-8, the J gene TRBJ1-1; the D gene is possibly TRBD1 (5 bases). CDR3 length: 13 residues. CDR1 and CDR2 from the germline V gene are SGHVS and FQNEAQ. V was trimmed by 4 bases and J by 6 bases, leaving 12 bases between them. CDR3 coding DNA: TGTGCCAGCAGCTGGGGCCCGGCCGCTGAAGCTTTCTTT. Protein product: CASSWGPAAEAFF.

This clonotype came up a few times. This CDR3 is CASSFVGSGETQYF. CDR3 DNA: TGTGCCAGCAGCTTTGTGGGTTCTGGTGAGACCCAGTACTTC. The V call is TRBV7-9, the J call TRBJ2-5; D gene ambiguous. The V gene lost 3 bases and the J gene lost 5 bases, with 13 bases spanning the gap. This CDR3 contains 14 residues. Germline CDR1 is SEHNR and CDR2 is FQNEAQ (reference sequence).

This clonotype was detected ten times or more. V and J are TRBV28 and TRBJ2-2; TRBD2 matches 9 bases. Germline CDR1 reads MDHEN; CDR2 reads SYDVKM. The CDR3 is 12 residues long. V trimming: 5 bases; J trimming: 9 bases; junction bases outside the gene matches: 1. DNA for the CDR3: TGTGCCAGCAGTGCTAGCGGGAGGGAGCTGTTTTTT. It codes for CASSASGRELFF. The full variable domain, completed using reference TRBV28 and TRBJ2-2, is DVKVTQSSRYLVKRTGEKVFLECVQDMDHENMFWYRQDPGLGLRLIYFSYDVKMKEKGDIPEGYSVSREKKERFSLILESASTNQTSMYLCASSASGRELFFGEGSRLTVL.